The 16 T cell receptor beta chains given below trace back to one sample, sequenced in a study of T cell responses to AZD1222 COVID-19 vaccine. Produced via immunoSEQ multiplex PCR; TCRdb's table is partial and in-frame only. The profile shows under 110,000 clones, roughly 87% of them singletons. Sample: peripheral blood, taken on day 0 of AZD1222 vaccination. Every receptor here comes from an adult in good health.

This clone was recorded a few times. The J gene is TRBJ2-7, the V gene TRBV7-9; maybe TRBD2 (6 bases). The germline V gene encodes CDR1 SEHNR and CDR2 FQNEAQ (reference sequence). Trimming cost V 1 base and J 9 bases, with 10 bases left between them. The CDR3 has 12 residues. The CDR3 here is CASSLVGEVQYF. DNA of the CDR3: TGTGCCAGCAGCTTAGTAGGGGAGGTGCAGTACTTC. Full variable domain (outside the CDR3, taken from reference TRBV7-9 and TRBJ2-7): DTGVSQNPRHKITKRGQNVTFRCDPISEHNRLYWYRQTLGQGPEFLTYFQNEAQLEKSRLLSDRFSAERPKGSFSTLEIQRTEQGDSAMYLCASSLVGEVQYFGPGTRLTVT.

This chain connects TRBV10-3 to TRBJ1-1; no clear D. Trimming pared 8 bases from V and 6 bases from J, leaving 16 bases between. The CDR3 has 13 amino acids. From germline, CDR1 is ENHRY and CDR2 SYGVKD. The CDR3 DNA reads as TGTGCCATCGACAAGTCGGGAGGGCCTGAAGCTTTCTTT. Translated, it gives CAIDKSGGPEAFF.

The chain recombines TRBV27 with TRBJ2-7; D may be TRBD2 (5 bases). CDR1 and CDR2 (germline): MNHEY, SMNVEV (reference sequence). This CDR3 spans 14 amino acids. The ends were cut back, 4 bases at V and 4 bases at J, with 14 bases in the middle. CDR3 sequence reads: CASSWRGYGYEQYF. The CDR3 bases are TGTGCCAGCAGTTGGCGCGGGTACGGTTACGAGCAGTACTTC.

The V and J genes are TRBV2 and TRBJ2-7; a weak D match, TRBD1 (7 bases). Germline V gives CDR1 SNHLY, CDR2 FYNNEI. The germline V and J ends were trimmed by 4 bases and 3 bases, with 22 bases remaining between them. The CDR3 spans 17 residues. The CDR3 DNA is TGTGCCAGCAGTGTCCGCCCGCGGGACAGTCAGTTCTACGAGCAGTACTTC. Translating it yields CASSVRPRDSQFYEQYF.

The V and J genes are TRBV9 and TRBJ2-3; D might be TRBD2 (6 bases). Deletions cut 5 bases from V and 5 bases from J, with 24 bases between. The CDR3 is made up of 17 amino acids. The germline CDR1 and CDR2 sequences are SGDLS and YYNGEE. The CDR3 protein is CASSAPGFAGPLDTQYF. The CDR3 DNA reads TGTGCCAGCAGTGCCCCCGGCTTCGCGGGACCTTTAGATACGCAGTATTTT.

V is TRBV28 and J is TRBJ1-5, with D hard to call. The V gene's germline CDR1 is MDHEN and CDR2 SYDVKM. Trimming removed 2 bases from V and 4 bases from J, with 9 bases in between. The CDR3 is 14 residues long. The CDR3 DNA sequence: TGTGCCAGCAGTTTAATCAGGAAAAATCAGCCCCAGCATTTT. This sequence encodes CASSLIRKNQPQHF.

CDR3 DNA: TGTGCCACCAGAAGGACAGCCCCACGGTGGAACACTGAAGCTTTCTTT. Amino acid sequence: CATRRTAPRWNTEAFF. The rearrangement joins TRBV24-1 to TRBJ1-1; tentative D call: TRBD1 (6 bases). The CDR3 runs 16 residues. The germline CDR1 and CDR2 sequences are KGHDR and SFDVKD. Trimming cost V 7 bases and J 1 base, with 18 bases left between them.

The rearrangement uses TRBV3-1 (or the pseudogene TRBV3-2) and TRBJ2-3, with 9 bases aligning to TRBD2. V gave up 4 bases and J gave up 4 bases; unmatched junction bases: 6. The CDR3 spans 15 residues. Germline lookup yields CDR1 LGHDT and CDR2 YNNKEL (reference sequence). The CDR3 nucleotides are TGTGCCAGCAGCCGGGGACTAGCATGGCCAGATACGCAGTATTTT. This translates into CASSRGLAWPDTQYF.

This clone was seen only a few times. The chain uses TRBV5-1 and TRBJ2-4, with D hard to call. V was trimmed by 0 bases and J by 0 bases, leaving 25 bases between them. This CDR3 is built from 21 residues. The germline CDR1 and CDR2 sequences are SGHRS and YFSETQ. This CDR3 is CASSLANGGQGLILAKNIQYF. The CDR3 DNA is TGCGCCAGCAGCTTGGCCAACGGCGGCCAAGGCCTTATTCTAGCCAAAAACATTCAGTACTTC.

The chain carries TRBV10-3 and TRBJ1-3, with unresolved D. The CDR3 extends over 16 amino acids. CDR1 is ENHRY, CDR2 SYGVKD, per germline. Trimming shortened V by 0 bases and J by 0 bases, and 9 bases separated the two germline ends. CDR3 in amino acids: CAISESEVSSGNTIYF. CDR3 DNA sequence: TGTGCCATCAGTGAGTCGGAGGTTAGCTCTGGAAACACCATATATTTT.

V and J are TRBV27 and TRBJ2-1; TRBD2 matches at 10 bases. After removal of 6 bases from V and 8 bases from J, the junction contained 10 bases not matched to a gene. CDR3 length equals 15 residues. The germline gives CDR1 MNHEY, CDR2 SMNVEV (reference sequence). The CDR3 region is CASRGPSGSFHEQFF. CDR3 nucleotides: TGTGCCAGCAGGGGGCCTAGCGGGAGCTTCCATGAGCAGTTCTTC.

This clone showed up just a few times. The chain is built from TRBV5-4 and TRBJ2-5, with 7 bases aligning to TRBD2. V was clipped by 0 bases and J by 5 bases; unmatched bases: 4. From germline, CDR1 is SGHNT and CDR2 YYREEE (reference sequence). The CDR3 is 14 amino acids. The CDR3 bases are TGTGCCAGCAGCTTGGGCGGGAGCTGGGAGACCCAGTACTTC. It is translated as CASSLGGSWETQYF.

This clone was seen more than once but under ten times. V gene TRBV7-9 combines with J gene TRBJ1-3, with D uncertain. Germline lookup yields CDR1 SEHNR and CDR2 FQNEAQ (reference sequence). The V and J ends lost 3 bases and 0 bases respectively, with 6 bases between them. This CDR3 is 14 amino acids long. The CDR3 nucleotides read TGTGCCAGCAGCTTGACTTACTCTGGAAACACCATATATTTT. Its translation: CASSLTYSGNTIYF. Looking up the rest from reference TRBV7-9 and TRBJ1-3 gives the full variable domain: DTGVSQNPRHKITKRGQNVTFRCDPISEHNRLYWYRQTLGQGPEFLTYFQNEAQLEKSRLLSDRFSAERPKGSFSTLEIQRTEQGDSAMYLCASSLTYSGNTIYFGEGSWLTVV.

The chain links TRBV11-2 to TRBJ2-2; no reliable D call. Germline lookup yields CDR1 SGHAT and CDR2 FQNNGV. Trimming removed 0 bases at V and 5 bases at J, with 7 bases between. The CDR3 runs 14 residues. CDR3: CASSLDYRTGELFF. The CDR3 DNA reads TGTGCCAGCAGCTTAGATTACCGGACCGGGGAGCTGTTTTTT.

This chain links TRBV27 with TRBJ1-5; a weak D match, TRBD1 (5 bases). CDR1 MNHEY and CDR2 SMNVEV come from the germline V gene (reference sequence). Trimming left V 6 bases short and J 1 base short, with 13 bases between. The CDR3 is made up of 15 amino acids. DNA of the CDR3: TGTGCCAGCAGACCCATCGGGGGGAGCAATCAGCCCCAGCATTTT. Its translation: CASRPIGGSNQPQHF.

This sequence joins TRBV9 and TRBJ1-2; D gene ambiguous. V lost 0 bases and J lost 2, with 11 bases in between. CDR1 and CDR2 (germline): SGDLS, YYNGEE. The CDR3 is made up of 15 amino acids. The CDR3 bases are TGTGCCAGCAGCGTAGATACGGGATCGAACTATGGCTACACCTTC. Its translation: CASSVDTGSNYGYTF.